This TCR beta chain was documented in a study of blood T cell repertoires in COVID-19. Across the study: Specimens from acute and convalescent COVID-19 originated in the United States, Italy and Spain. In each case, the material was cDNA or gDNA derived from T cells, B-cell-depleted T cells, or PBMCs.

In the source study's methods: Amplifying reference gene primers gave estimates of nucleated cell counts. Assay used: immunoSEQ multiplex PCR; TCRdb lists only in-frame clones, some missing. V, J and clone size were drawn from that table, and D and trimming were deduced from the DNA. The table lists about 180,000 clones, approximately 81% of them singletons, with about 20% in the top ten. The CDR3 has 15 amino acids. CDR1 is SGHRS, CDR2 YFSETQ, per germline. The ends lost 0 bases at V and 4 bases at J; junction bases unmatched: 3. Patients of the Seattle cohort, enrolled during active infection, were followed longitudinally.

Sample: peripheral blood. This clonotype was obtained from a person aged 65 to 85 with COVID-19, enrolled during active disease. This chain links TRBV5-1 with TRBJ1-2, with 10 bases identical to TRBD1. The CDR3 loop reads CASSLEGTGVYGYTF. The DNA for the CDR3 is TGCGCCAGCAGCTTGGAAGGGACAGGGGTCTATGGCTACACCTTC.